Presented here are 29 T cell receptor beta chains from one specimen sequenced in a study of shared clonotypes between healthy human individuals. CD45RO negativity and positive selection for CCR7 defined naive CD8 cells, a population that excluded terminally differentiated effector memory CD45RA+ cells. The repertoire was sequenced with immunoSEQ multiplex PCR; TCRdb's copy has only in-frame clones and lacks some. In the table there are more than 2 million clones, roughly 95% of which are singletons. Sequenced sample: naive CD8+ T cells sorted from blood. Receptors originate from a man aged 18 to 29 in good health.

The chain links TRBV11-2 to TRBJ2-7, with D unclear. This CDR3 comprises 13 residues. Germline V gives CDR1 SGHAT, CDR2 FQNNGV. V was pared by 3 bases and J by 3 bases, with 9 bases between. For the CDR3, the DNA is TGTGCCAGCAGCTTGACCAGTAACTACGAGCAGTACTTC. Amino acids: CASSLTSNYEQYF.

The chain has TRBV4-3 and TRBJ2-2; D unresolved. Looked up from germline, CDR1 is LGHNA and CDR2 is YSLEER. Trimming removed 5 bases from V and 3 bases from J, with 10 bases in between. The CDR3 is 14 amino acids. CDR3 in amino acids: CASSTGSYTGELFF. In DNA, the CDR3 is TGCGCCAGCAGCACCGGGTCGTACACCGGGGAGCTGTTTTTT.

This rearrangement joins TRBV6-1 to TRBJ1-1, with D possibly TRBD1 on 6 matching bases. V shed 2 bases and J shed 0 bases, with 10 bases lying between them. The CDR3 is 15 amino acids. CDR1 MNHNS and CDR2 SASEGT come from the germline V gene. The CDR3 region has the DNA TGTGCCAGCAGTGAAATGCAGGGGATGAACACTGAAGCTTTCTTT. Its protein product is CASSEMQGMNTEAFF.

V is TRBV9 and J is TRBJ2-1; 12 nucleotides agree with TRBD1. The V segment lost 4 bases and the J segment 8 bases; nucleotides outside the gene matches: 7. The germline gives CDR1 SGDLS, CDR2 YYNGEE. The CDR3 is 15 residues long. The CDR3 DNA reads as TGTGCCAGCAGCCCAGGGACAGGGGGCAGCTATGAGCAGTTCTTC. Encoded protein: CASSPGTGGSYEQFF.

J is TRBJ1-5 and V is TRBV6-1; D call uncertain. The CDR3 is made up of 15 amino acids. Germline lookup yields CDR1 MNHNS and CDR2 SASEGT. Trimming cost V 3 bases and J 3 bases, with 12 bases left between them. CDR3 sequence reads: CASSDGPRVNQPQHF. In nucleotides, the CDR3 is TGTGCCAGCAGTGATGGTCCTCGAGTCAATCAGCCCCAGCATTTT.

The chain employs TRBV7-3 and TRBJ1-1; D might be TRBD1 (6 bases). The V gene lost 5 bases and the J gene lost 3 bases, with 16 bases spanning the gap. The V gene's germline CDR1 is SGHTA and CDR2 FQGTGA. The CDR3 runs to 15 residues. The DNA for the CDR3 is TGTGCCAGCAGCCTGACAGGAAATGGGGACACTGAAGCTTTCTTT. As protein: CASSLTGNGDTEAFF.

V is TRBV4-1 and J is TRBJ2-1; D not resolved. The CDR3 loop spans 13 amino acids. The germline V gene has CDR1 MGHRA and CDR2 YSYEKL. Trimming pared 0 bases from V and 11 bases from J, leaving 11 bases between. CDR3 in DNA: TGCGCCAGCAGCCAAGACTGGCCTAAACAGCAGTTCTTC. This encodes CASSQDWPKQQFF.

The V gene is TRBV28, the J gene TRBJ2-3, with TRBD1 matching over 7 bases. The CDR3 loop spans 17 amino acids. The germline V gene has CDR1 MDHEN and CDR2 SYDVKM. The J segment lost 0 bases and the V segment lost 5 bases, leaving 11 bases of the junction unmatched. CDR3 sequence: CASSPIEGQPSTDTQYF. In nucleotides, the CDR3 is TGTGCCAGCAGTCCCATTGAGGGACAGCCGAGCACAGATACGCAGTATTTT.

The V gene is TRBV7-9, the J gene TRBJ1-1; TRBD1 matches at 8 bases. Germline lookup yields CDR1 SEHNR and CDR2 FQNEAQ (reference sequence). This CDR3 spans 15 amino acids. Trimming removed 6 bases from V and 2 bases from J; junction bases left unmatched: 8. CDR3 amino acids: CASRPDRALNTEAFF. The CDR3, as DNA: TGTGCCAGCAGGCCGGACAGGGCCCTCAACACTGAAGCTTTCTTT.

The V and J genes are TRBV4-1 and TRBJ1-1; D is ambiguous. Germline V lookup: CDR1 MGHRA, CDR2 YSYEKL. Trimming removed 5 bases at V and 4 bases at J, with 20 bases between. CDR3 length equals 16 residues. Here the CDR3 DNA reads TGCGCCAGCAGCACCCCCCCAGCGGTAGTCAGCACTGAAGCTTTCTTT. Translating it yields CASSTPPAVVSTEAFF.

V gene TRBV29-1 combines with J gene TRBJ2-2; D remains ambiguous. In germline, CDR1 is SQVTM, CDR2 ANQGSEA. V lost 4 bases and J 0 bases, leaving 9 bases between the germline ends. CDR3 length: 14 amino acids. The CDR3 here is CSVAPFANTGELFF. In nucleotides, the CDR3 is TGCAGCGTTGCCCCCTTCGCGAACACCGGGGAGCTGTTTTTT.

This chain uses TRBV4-2 with TRBJ2-7; 9 nucleotides match TRBD1. Germline loops: CDR1 LGHNA, CDR2 YNFKEQ. The ends lost 4 bases at V and 0 bases at J; junction bases unmatched: 10. The CDR3 is 17 amino acids. CDR3 nucleotides: TGTGCCAGCAGCCCGCCCCCGGGGACAGGGAACTCCTACGAGCAGTACTTC. The encoded protein is CASSPPPGTGNSYEQYF.

The count of this clone is one. The chain joins TRBV9 to TRBJ2-7; D might be TRBD2 (7 bases). In germline, CDR1 is SGDLS, CDR2 YYNGEE. The CDR3 has 15 amino acids. V shed 2 bases and J shed 1 base, with 13 bases lying between them. CDR3 DNA sequence: TGTGCCAGCAGCGTGTCAGAGGGGGGGTCCTACGAGCAGTACTTC. This codes for CASSVSEGGSYEQYF.

The chain uses TRBV7-6 and TRBJ2-7; D remains ambiguous. CDR3 length equals 12 residues. Germline CDR1 is SGHVS and CDR2 is FNYEAQ. The ends were cut back, 5 bases at V and 4 bases at J, with 9 bases in the middle. CDR3 in DNA: TGTGCCAGCAGCCTGGTCTGGTACGAGCAGTACTTC. This sequence encodes CASSLVWYEQYF. Full variable domain (remainder filled in from reference TRBV7-6 and TRBJ2-7): GAGVSQSPRYKVTKRGQDVALRCDPISGHVSLYWYRQALGQGPEFLTYFNYEAQQDKSGLPNDRFSAERPEGSISTLTIQRTEQRDSAMYRCASSLVWYEQYFGPGTRLTVT.

The chain is built from TRBV9 and TRBJ2-1; 10 bases align to TRBD1. The V gene end was trimmed by 3 bases and the J gene end by 6 bases; junction bases not matched to a gene: 6. Per germline, CDR1 SGDLS and CDR2 YYNGEE. The CDR3 is 15 residues long. In nucleotides, the CDR3 is TGTGCCAGCAGCGCGACAGGGGGCGTAGGCAATGAGCAGTTCTTC. Protein sequence: CASSATGGVGNEQFF.

V gene TRBV6-5 combines with J gene TRBJ2-1; D perhaps matches TRBD2 (5 bases). CDR3 length: 15 amino acids. Germline values: CDR1 MNHEY, CDR2 SVGAGI. V lost 4 bases and J 5 bases, leaving 15 bases between the germline ends. The CDR3 DNA reads TGTGCCAGCAGTTCCCGTTTGGAGGCCAACAATGAGCAGTTCTTC. Its translation is CASSSRLEANNEQFF.

V is TRBV4-1 and J is TRBJ1-3, with no clear D. The CDR3 has 17 residues. Germline values: CDR1 MGHRA, CDR2 YSYEKL. The germline V and J ends were trimmed by 1 base and 0 bases, with 13 bases remaining between them. CDR3: CASSQVPGTLSGNTIYF. CDR3 DNA: TGCGCCAGCAGCCAAGTCCCGGGCACCCTCTCTGGAAACACCATATATTTT.

The V and J genes are TRBV14 and TRBJ2-1; 10 bases map to TRBD2. The CDR3 length is 18 residues. V lost 1 base, J lost 3 bases, and 9 bases stayed unmatched. CDR1 SGHDN and CDR2 FVKESK come from the germline V gene. The CDR3 region has the DNA TGTGCCAGCAGCCAAGTCCAGGGAGGACTAGCGGTCTACAATGAGCAGTTCTTC. Translated: CASSQVQGGLAVYNEQFF. Full variable domain (remainder filled in from reference TRBV14 and TRBJ2-1): EAGVTQFPSHSVIEKGQTVTLRCDPISGHDNLYWYRRVMGKEIKFLLHFVKESKQDESGMPNNRFLAERTGGTYSTLKVQPAELEDSGVYFCASSQVQGGLAVYNEQFFGPGTRLTVL.

This clone was seen a single time. Other DNA sequences in the sample encode the same CDR3. The chain links TRBV2 to TRBJ2-1, with D maybe TRBD2 (5 bases). Germline V gene sequence: CDR1 SNHLY, CDR2 FYNNEI. CDR3 length: 14 residues. Deletions cut 4 bases from V and 0 bases from J, with 7 bases between. The CDR3 coding sequence is TGTGCCAGCAGTGCCCGGGGCTCCTACAATGAGCAGTTCTTC. Translation gives CASSARGSYNEQFF.

Points on this clone: The same CDR3 arises from other DNA sequences in this sample as well. The V gene is TRBV5-4, the J gene TRBJ2-7, with 9 bases lining up with TRBD2. The CDR3 consists of 15 residues. Germline V lookup: CDR1 SGHNT, CDR2 YYREEE (reference sequence). With 0 bases clipped from V and 4 bases from J, the junction kept 5 bases outside the gene matches. The chain's CDR3 is CASSLDPSGIYEQYF. In DNA, the CDR3 is TGTGCCAGCAGCTTGGACCCTAGCGGGATATACGAGCAGTACTTC.

The chain uses TRBV25-1 and TRBJ2-5; weak D call: TRBD2 (5 bases). Germline values: CDR1 MGHDK, CDR2 SYGVNS. V lost 5 bases and J lost 5, with 21 bases in between. The CDR3 contains 16 residues. CDR3 in amino acids: CASSPAGFPLGETQYF. CDR3 sequence (DNA): TGTGCCAGCAGTCCTGCGGGTTTTCCACTTGGGGAGACCCAGTACTTC.

V usage is TRBV30 and J usage is TRBJ2-3; tentative D call: TRBD2 (6 bases). Germline V gives CDR1 GTSNPN, CDR2 SVGIG (reference sequence). The CDR3 loop spans 14 amino acids. Trimming left V 5 bases short and J 4 bases short, with 16 bases between. The DNA for the CDR3 is TGTGCCTGGTGGGACTCGGGCTTGGCAGATACGCAGTATTTT. This codes for CAWWDSGLADTQYF.

The chain links TRBV5-1 to TRBJ2-7; 9 bases agree with TRBD1. The CDR3 has 14 residues. V shed 4 bases, J shed 5 bases, and the junction held 7 bases outside the gene matches. CDR1 is SGHRS, CDR2 YFSETQ, per germline. The CDR3 is CASSPRQGVDEQYF. The DNA for the CDR3 is TGCGCCAGCAGCCCGAGACAGGGGGTGGACGAGCAGTACTTC.

The gene calls are TRBV4-1 and TRBJ1-4; 8 bases match TRBD1. V gave up 4 bases and J gave up 13 bases; unmatched junction bases: 14. CDR1 is MGHRA and CDR2 is YSYEKL in the germline V gene. The CDR3 totals 15 residues. The CDR3 coding sequence is TGCGCCAGCAGCCCGGACAGGGCGGGCGGCTTAGGACTGTTTTTT. Residues: CASSPDRAGGLGLFF.

This sequence joins TRBV27 and TRBJ2-3; TRBD2 might be the D (7 bases). Germline CDR1 is MNHEY and CDR2 is SMNVEV (reference sequence). The ends were cut back, 3 bases at V and 7 bases at J, with 17 bases in the middle. CDR3 length equals 15 residues. CDR3 DNA sequence: TGTGCCAGCAGTTTTGGGGGGGGCCGAGGAAATACGCAGTATTTT. It is translated as CASSFGGGRGNTQYF.

In regard to this clone: At one boundary the junction diverges from the germline segment, which might be a read error. V and J are TRBV6-6 and TRBJ2-2; 8 bases agree with TRBD1. This CDR3 is 13 amino acids long. CDR1 is MNHNY and CDR2 is SVGAGI in the germline V gene (reference sequence). The CDR3 DNA is TGTGCCAGCAGTTTGACAGGGGCCGGGCAGCTGTTTTTT. This sequence encodes CASSLTGAGQLFF.

This clone was observed once. This chain connects TRBV6-5 to TRBJ1-2; D might be TRBD1 (5 bases). This CDR3 is 14 amino acids long. Germline loops: CDR1 MNHEY, CDR2 SVGAGI. Trimming shortened V by 4 bases and J by 5 bases, and 14 bases separated the two germline ends. The CDR3 DNA follows: TGTGCCAGCAGTTTCGCCGGGACCGCTTATGGCTACACCTTC. This encodes CASSFAGTAYGYTF.

This chain joins TRBV4-1 and TRBJ2-5, with TRBD2 matching 7 bases. This CDR3 spans 16 amino acids. Germline CDR1 MGHRA, CDR2 YSYEKL. V lost 1 base and J lost 4; bases outside the gene matches: 9. CDR3 sequence: CASSQVGWRELETQYF. CDR3 nucleotide sequence: TGCGCCAGCAGCCAAGTAGGTTGGCGGGAGTTAGAGACCCAGTACTTC.

The rearrangement uses TRBV28 and TRBJ1-5; unclear D gene. This CDR3 comprises 18 residues. V lost 2 bases, J lost 0 bases, and 17 bases lay in between. Germline V lookup: CDR1 MDHEN, CDR2 SYDVKM. The CDR3 spells CASSLPEQILYSNQPQHF. The CDR3 region has the DNA TGTGCCAGCAGTTTACCGGAACAAATATTGTATAGCAATCAGCCCCAGCATTTT.